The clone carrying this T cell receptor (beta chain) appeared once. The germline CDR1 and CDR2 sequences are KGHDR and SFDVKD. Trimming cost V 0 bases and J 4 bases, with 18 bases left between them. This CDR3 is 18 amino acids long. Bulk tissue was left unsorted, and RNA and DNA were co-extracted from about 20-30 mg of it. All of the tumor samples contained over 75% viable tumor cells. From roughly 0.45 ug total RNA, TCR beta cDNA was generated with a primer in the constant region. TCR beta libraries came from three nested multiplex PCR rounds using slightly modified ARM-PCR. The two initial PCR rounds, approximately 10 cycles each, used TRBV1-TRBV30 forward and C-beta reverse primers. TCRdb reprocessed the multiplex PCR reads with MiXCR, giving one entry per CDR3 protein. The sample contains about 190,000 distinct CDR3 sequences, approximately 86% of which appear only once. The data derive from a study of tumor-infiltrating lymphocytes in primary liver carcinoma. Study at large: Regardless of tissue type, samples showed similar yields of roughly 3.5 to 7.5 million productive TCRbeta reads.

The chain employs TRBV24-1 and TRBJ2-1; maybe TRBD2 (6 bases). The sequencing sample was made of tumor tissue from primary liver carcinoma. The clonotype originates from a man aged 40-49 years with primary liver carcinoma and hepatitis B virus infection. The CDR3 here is CATSDLDRRSSGYNEQFF. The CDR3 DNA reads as TGTGCCACCAGTGATTTGGATCGAAGGAGTAGCGGATACAATGAGCAGTTCTTC.